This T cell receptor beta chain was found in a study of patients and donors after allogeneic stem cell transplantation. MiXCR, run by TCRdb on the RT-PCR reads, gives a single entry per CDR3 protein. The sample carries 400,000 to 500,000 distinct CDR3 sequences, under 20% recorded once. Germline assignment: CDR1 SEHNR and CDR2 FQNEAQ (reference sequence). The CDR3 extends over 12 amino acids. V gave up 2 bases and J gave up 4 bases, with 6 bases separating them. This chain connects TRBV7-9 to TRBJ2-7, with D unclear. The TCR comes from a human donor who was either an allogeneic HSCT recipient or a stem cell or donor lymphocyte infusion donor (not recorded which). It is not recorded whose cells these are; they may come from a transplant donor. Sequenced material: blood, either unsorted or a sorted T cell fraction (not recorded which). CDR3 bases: TGTGCCAGCAGCTTACCCCGGTACGAGCAGTACTTC. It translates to CASSLPRYEQYF.